This TCR beta chain was identified in a study of cytomegalovirus exposure and HLA in healthy donors (TCRdb year 2017). Some background on the complete study: In an earlier analysis of some 550 of the donors, 276 Gb of sequence data and 95 million to 130 million unique TCR beta sequences from 150 million to 200 million T cells were reported. An early release covering roughly 600 HLA-typed donors comprised about 320 gigabases of sequencing data and around 85 million unique TCR sequences. Of the roughly 400 genotyped donors, 65% to 90% were placed in the genetic ancestry cluster associated with self-reported Caucasian donors. The study aimed to test whether cataloging public T cell receptors could reveal signatures of past pathogen exposure. The study used immunosequencing to profile the T cell repertoires of around 600 subjects and linked those repertoires to cytomegalovirus serostatus. In addition to the first cohort of 666 subjects, a separate validation cohort of approximately 130 different subjects was used. To predict cytomegalovirus infection status, the study brought together high-throughput TCR immunosequencing, statistical association of individual TCRs with disease status, and machine learning. To study patterns of TCR occurrence, a later analysis re-analyzed previously published TCR beta repertoires from around 700 donors and added high-resolution HLA genotyping. The later analysis used no new phenotypic data to find candidate immune exposures, relying instead on TCR beta sequences and their occurrence across donors. In an earlier analysis of 587 of the donors, high-throughput TCR beta sequencing was used to judge whether each TCR beta V gene segment behaved as functional or pseudogenic. Donor age, sex, ethnicity and CMV serostatus were compiled together with the repertoire data. Genome-wide SNP genotypes for about 65% of the 666 donors were used in a later genetic analysis, which treated that subset as a discovery cohort. All discovery cohort repertoires had been generated using a single sequencing platform. HLA typing included class I and class II loci at four-digit resolution. Typing coverage differed by locus: A, B, C, DRB1 and DQB1 were typed in about 629-640 donors, DQA1 in roughly 500, DPA1 in around 610, and DPB1 in approximately 450. Several DR-DQ haplotypes were treated as single units for association and clustering because of strong linkage in the cohort. Across around 400 genotyped donors of the cohort, an average of roughly 230,000 unique TCR beta nucleotide sequences per donor were sequenced, and around 20% of those sequences were non-productive.

Study-wide findings and limitations: Linkage disequilibrium might explain the correlated functional status among segregating V segments, but an unknown experimental factor could not be excluded. A few of the identified cytomegalovirus-associated TCR beta chains were confirmed in vitro to be specific for cytomegalovirus antigens. Several of the top co-occurrence clusters appeared to be linked to parvovirus B19, influenza, CMV and Epstein-Barr virus, according to a later analysis. The classifier was reported to diagnose cytomegalovirus status with high specificity and sensitivity in both the original cohort and the validation cohort. According to the authors, the approach could potentially be generalized to other disease states and immunological phenotypes. Because some donors lacked HLA typing at each locus, the association tests relied only on the typed subset. A later genetic analysis associated a missense DCLRE1C variant with V-gene and J-gene trimming of TCR beta chains, and an independent cohort replicated the association. In a later analysis, TCR association rates were found to vary across HLA loci, with the most associated TCRs seen for DRB1 alleles and the fewest for HLA-C alleles. Strong co-occurrence of HLA alleles, especially DR and DQ, made assigning TCR associations to individual alleles difficult. Most CMV-associated TCR beta chains appeared to be HLA-restricted in a later analysis, and the HLA associations seemed to be driven largely by CMV exposure. Roughly uniform sequencing depth across donors was assumed in presence/absence analyses, although this assumption may not hold. Because counts were too low, around 18 rarely observed V segments, including chromosome 9 orphons, were left out of the earlier analysis of about 500 of the donors. Only TCR beta chains were sequenced in this cohort, and the absence of alpha or paired-chain data limited detectable features. In an earlier analysis of approximately 590 of the donors, most TCR beta V segments were observed in productive rearrangements about 87% or about 30% of the time, broadly matching IMGT annotations. According to a later genetic analysis, donors in an Asian-associated ancestry cluster had fewer N-insertions in productive TCRs than the approximately 630-donor mean. While some public TCRs were present in many individuals, most TCR sequences turned up only very rarely across donors. A total of 150 to 200 TCR beta chains were listed by the study as associated with cytomegalovirus. Specific HLA alleles were associated with 16,951 TCR beta sequences at a false discovery rate of 0.05 in a later analysis. Because the 87-base-pair reads could not distinguish some IMGT-functional V segments, including TRBV6-2 and TRBV6-3, those segments were excluded. A further reported finding was that TCR beta sequences accurately predicted the HLA-A and HLA-B alleles for most subjects in the first cohort. A cluster of highly shared sequence variants was judged likely to be a technical artifact of the sequencing pipeline. Immune exposure information for the cohort was limited to CMV serostatus. In a later analysis, HLA-associated TCR beta chains showed more clonal expansion and lower generation probabilities than non-associated chains that were equally common.

Ends trimmed: V by 6 bases, J by 5 bases; bases unmatched to a gene: 11. The CDR3 sequence holds 15 residues, the cysteine and phenylalanine included. Kept here is only the CDR3 DNA, which spans 45 bases and is read in frame from base 1. CDR1 MNHEY and CDR2 SVGAGI were looked up in the germline V gene. In the case of this clone: What antigen it recognizes has not been identified. Base qualities were left out, and no much larger clone turns up one base away.

The cohort comprised more than 550 healthy bone marrow donors. Cohort members were all nominally healthy when sampled, although unrecorded immune exposures were likely present. The donor was CMV seronegative and belonged to the group of roughly 330 seronegative cohort members. A peripheral blood sample was collected from each donor, and TCR beta sequencing was performed on peripheral blood mononuclear cells. Genomic DNA extraction from the blood cell samples was performed with the Qiagen DNeasy Blood Extraction Kit. Libraries came from the immunoSEQ multiplex PCR assay. For the multiplex PCR, a mixture combining 60 forward primers for TCR Vbeta segments and 13 reverse primers for TCR Jbeta segments was used. A multiplex PCR assay on genomic DNA amplified the CDR3 region of rearranged TCR beta genes. Amplified TCR beta libraries were sequenced as 87-base-pair reads on the Illumina HiSeq System. The published analysis was carried out like this. A later analysis counted about 80 million unique TCR beta chains across the 666 repertoires, and about 10 million of these chains were shared by at least two donors. A nearest-neighbor algorithm error-corrected the raw reads and collapsed the reads into unique sequences, merging closely related sequences to remove PCR and sequencing errors. To assign V, D and J gene segments, CDR3 sequences were aligned to IMGT reference sequences. For a sequence to be retained, at least a six-nucleotide match to both a V gene segment and a J gene segment was required. A rearrangement was called productive if the CDR3 had no stop codons and remained in frame with V and J, and every other rearrangement was called non-productive. CDR3 was defined by IMGT convention, running from the second conserved V-encoded cysteine to the conserved J-encoded phenylalanine. Sequences without an unambiguous match to a single V gene segment were excluded from the earlier analysis of a few hundred of the donors. In an earlier analysis of approximately 590 of the donors, V segments were called functional above 56.7% productive rearrangements and were called segregating when the between-donor standard deviation exceeded 5%. A statistical classification framework was built to diagnose cytomegalovirus status from the catalog of TCR beta chain sequences. A later analysis assigned V and J genes by comparing TCR nucleotide sequences with IMGT/GENE-DB human TR gene sequences. Using the TCRdist pipeline, a later analysis assigned CDR3 sequences along with most-parsimonious VDJ recombination scenarios. A later analysis defined each TCR beta chain by its CDR3 amino acid sequence plus V-gene family, and excluded reads lacking a unique V-gene family. As a way to deal with suspected cross-contamination and a sequencing artifact, a later analysis dropped 500 to 700 nucleotide sequences that were highly shared and had low generation probability. For each public chain, a later analysis derived a clonal expansion index from normalized ranks of inferred template counts within each repertoire. In a later analysis, generation probabilities were computed with a VDJ recombination model fitted to out-of-frame rearrangements, and the resulting probabilities were checked against IGoR. A later analysis scored TCR-TCR, TCR-HLA and TCR-CMV co-occurrence with hypergeometric tests, applying a repertoire-size bias correction to TCR pairs. To estimate false discovery rates, a later analysis permuted the HLA or CMV assignments 20 times. In a later analysis, co-occurring TCRs were grouped with DBSCAN, and TCRdist sequence similarity was added when clustering was performed within HLA-allele-positive subsets. Repertoires with fewer than 30,000 or more than 120,000 public chains, plus five repertoires with anomalous nucleotide sharing, were excluded from co-occurrence clustering. The table comes from immuneACCESS by way of TCRdb, which keeps in-frame sequences with V and J called. Part of the clones is missing from these tables; in studies checked, under half for an unresolved V gene and the rest for unknown reasons. V, J and clone size are taken as reported in that table, and D and trimming were inferred from the DNA itself. The sample data list some 150,000 clones, and roughly 70% of these were observed just once. The ten largest account for approximately 2.5% of the sample.

Input material: PBMCs. This TCR was sampled from a woman aged 30 to 39 in good health and CMV-seronegative. Recombination linked TRBV6-5 to TRBJ2-5, and TRBD1 matches 8 of the central bases. The CDR3 loop reads CASRPGQGNEETQYF. The nucleotide sequence reads as follows: TGTGCCAGCAGACCCGGACAGGGCAATGAGGAGACCCAGTACTTC.